This T cell receptor beta chain was recovered during a study of blood T cell repertoires in COVID-19. Looking at the study overall: Donors in the United States, Italy and Spain gave samples during acute or convalescent COVID-19. In each case, the material was cDNA or gDNA derived from T cells, B-cell-depleted T cells, or PBMCs.

This clone was seen a single time. Original handling: Reference gene primer amplification in the assay estimated nucleated cell counts. Here immunoSEQ multiplex PCR was the method, and the copy in TCRdb shows in-frame clones only, minus some. V and J calls and clone size are copied from that table; D and trimming were computed from the DNA. Of 70,000 to 90,000 clones listed, 85% are singletons. Trimming removed 5 bases from V and 2 bases from J, with 18 bases in between. Germline CDR1 reads SGHVS; CDR2 reads FQNEAQ. This CDR3 region has 16 residues. The clonotype was recovered from a man aged 60 to 69 with acute or convalescent COVID-19. Source material: peripheral blood. The genes are TRBV7-8 and TRBJ1-2, with D possibly being TRBD1 (6 bases). The CDR3, as DNA: TGTGCCAGCAGCGCCATACCGACAGGTTACAACTATGGCTACACCTTC. Protein: CASSAIPTGYNYGYTF.